The 24 T cell receptor beta chains listed next were all sequenced from one sample in a study of Graves' ophthalmopathy and Graves' hyperthyroidism (dated by TCRdb to about 2018). The listed sequencing device is Illumina HiSeq 2000. TCR beta CDR3 regions were amplified from RNA transcripts for repertoire sequencing. A first-round RT-PCR used HTBI primers with the Qiagen OneStep RT-PCR kit, followed by a second-round multiplex PCR, size selection and purification. TCRdb redid the processing of the public reads, applying fastp at Q25 and MiXCR, and retained in-frame beta chains. Entries are consolidated by CDR3 protein sequence, retaining the most common genes and DNA. Across this sample there are about 400,000 distinct CDR3 sequences, with roughly 18% seen only once. The top ten clonotypes cover roughly 1.6% of the sample. Material for sequencing was peripheral blood. All receptors come from a woman under 30 with Graves' ophthalmopathy. Donor details come from another sample of the same person, matched by shared clones.

This clonotype was counted many times. The genes are TRBV10-3 and TRBJ1-6, with 7 bases fitting TRBD1. Germline CDR1 ENHRY, CDR2 SYGVKD. The CDR3 is 14 amino acids. V lost 6 bases and J lost 5; bases outside the gene matches: 4. CDR3 nucleotide sequence: TGTGCCATCAGAACCGGGACAGATAATTCACCCCTCCACTTT. Translated, it gives CAIRTGTDNSPLHF.

This clonotype has at least ten counts. This chain connects TRBV10-2 to TRBJ1-5; a weak D match, TRBD1 (5 bases). The CDR3 runs 13 residues. Trimming left V 6 bases short and J 4 bases short, with 10 bases between. Germline V gene lookup returns CDR1 WSHSY and CDR2 SAAADI. CDR3 amino acids: CASREAGNQPQHF. DNA of the CDR3: TGCGCCAGCAGAGAGGCAGGGAATCAGCCCCAGCATTTT.

This clonotype was observed many times. V usage is TRBV12-3 or TRBV12-4 and J usage is TRBJ2-1; 9 bases line up with TRBD2. The CDR3 runs 16 residues. J gave up 7 bases and V 2 bases, and 9 bases lay outside the gene matches. CDR3 in DNA: TGTGCCAGCAGTTTACCCCTTGCGGGGGGGCGGAATGAGCAGTTCTTC. Amino acid sequence: CASSLPLAGGRNEQFF.

This clonotype came up many times. The chain combines TRBV20-1 with TRBJ1-6, with 10 positions matching TRBD1. V gave up 3 bases and J gave up 10 bases; unmatched junction bases: 9. Germline values: CDR1 DFQATT, CDR2 SNEGSKA (reference sequence). CDR3 size: 15 residues. As DNA, the CDR3 is TGCAGTGCTAGCATTGGGACAGGGGAGACATCACCCCTCCACTTT. As protein: CSASIGTGETSPLHF.

In this sample, this clonotype turned up many times. The gene calls are TRBV6-1 and TRBJ2-7; D call uncertain. Germline V CDR1 and CDR2: MNHNS, SASEGT. The CDR3 totals 10 residues. Trimming removed 8 bases from V and 6 bases from J, with 8 bases in between. The CDR3 region is CASGSGEQYF. CDR3 DNA sequence: TGTGCCAGCGGTTCAGGCGAGCAGTACTTC.

This clonotype has ten or more counts. The rearrangement uses TRBV15 and TRBJ1-2; D is unresolved. Trimming left V 5 bases short and J 4 bases short, with 11 bases between. CDR1 and CDR2 (germline): LNHNV, YYDKDF (reference sequence). The length of the CDR3 is 13 residues. The chain's CDR3 is CATSGGSGYGYTF. CDR3 nucleotides: TGTGCCACCAGCGGCGGGTCGGGCTATGGCTACACCTTC. Looking up the rest from reference TRBV15 and TRBJ1-2 gives the full variable domain: DAMVIQNPRYQVTQFGKPVTLSCSQTLNHNVMYWYQQKSSQAPKLLFHYYDKDFNNEADTPDNFQSRRPNTSFCFLDIRSPGLGDTAMYLCATSGGSGYGYTFGSGTRLTVV.

This clonotype showed up many times. The V call is TRBV28, the J call TRBJ2-2, with TRBD2 identical over 8 bases. The CDR3 is made up of 15 amino acids. Looked up from germline, CDR1 is MDHEN and CDR2 is SYDVKM. Losses at the gene ends were 5 bases for V and 10 bases for J; bases not matched to a gene: 12. In nucleotides, the CDR3 is TGTGCCAGCAGTCCGGTAGCGGGGATGGACGAGGAGCTGTTTTTT. Protein sequence: CASSPVAGMDEELFF. Complete variable domain (other parts from reference TRBV28 and TRBJ2-2): DVKVTQSSRYLVKRTGEKVFLECVQDMDHENMFWYRQDPGLGLRLIYFSYDVKMKEKGDIPEGYSVSREKKERFSLILESASTNQTSMYLCASSPVAGMDEELFFGEGSRLTVL.

The table lists this clonotype with many counts. This sequence joins TRBV20-1 and TRBJ2-7, with D possibly being TRBD2 (6 bases). Germline CDR1 is DFQATT and CDR2 is SNEGSKA (reference sequence). The germline V and J ends were trimmed by 0 bases and 2 bases, with 14 bases remaining between them. The CDR3 runs 15 residues. CDR3 residues: CSAREVAGKTYEQYF. The CDR3 nucleotides are TGCAGTGCTAGAGAGGTGGCGGGGAAAACCTACGAGCAGTACTTC.

This clonotype appeared many times. J is TRBJ1-5 and V is TRBV4-2; tentative D call: TRBD1 (5 bases). The CDR3 runs to 15 residues. Trimming took off 4 bases at V and 7 bases at J, with 17 bases between the two ends. Germline CDR1 and CDR2: LGHNA and YNFKEQ. The CDR3 DNA sequence: TGTGCCAGCAGCCTCTCGGGGGGAGACGGGCAGCCCCAGCATTTT. This translates into CASSLSGGDGQPQHF.

The chain has TRBV30 and TRBJ2-1; D gene ambiguous. Germline CDR1 and CDR2: GTSNPN and SVGIG (reference sequence). The CDR3 runs to 15 residues. The V end lost 2 bases, the J end lost 0 bases, and 11 bases lay between the germline ends. The CDR3 sequence: CAWSPRLSSYNEQFF. The CDR3 coding sequence is TGTGCCTGGAGTCCTCGGTTGAGCTCCTACAATGAGCAGTTCTTC.

This clonotype appeared many times. V gene TRBV2 combines with J gene TRBJ1-3, with D possibly being TRBD1 (6 bases). The V end was cut by 6 bases, the J end by 0 bases, with 15 bases between. The CDR3 loop spans 16 amino acids. CDR1 is SNHLY, CDR2 FYNNEI, per germline. CDR3 sequence: CASSQTGSSSGNTIYF. The CDR3, as DNA: TGTGCCAGCAGCCAGACAGGCTCTAGCTCTGGAAACACCATATATTTT.

The table lists this clonotype with many counts. V usage is TRBV12-3 or TRBV12-4 and J usage is TRBJ1-1; no reliable D call. Trimming took off 6 bases at V and 1 base at J, with 21 bases between the two ends. This CDR3 has 17 amino acids. The CDR3 DNA reads TGTGCCAGCAGCTTCGCAGCAAGGCGCCGGGCGAACACTGAAGCTTTCTTT. Its protein product is CASSFAARRRANTEAFF.

This clonotype has a count of ten or more. The V and J genes are TRBV27 and TRBJ2-7; 8 bases line up with TRBD1. V lost 3 bases, J lost 2 bases, and 9 bases stayed unmatched. The germline gives CDR1 MNHEY, CDR2 SMNVEV (reference sequence). This CDR3 region has 16 residues. CDR3 DNA sequence: TGTGCCAGCAGTTTTGTAGGCGGGACAGGTACCTACGAGCAGTACTTC. Its translation: CASSFVGGTGTYEQYF.

This clonotype was counted ten times or more. The chain uses TRBV28 and TRBJ1-5, with 8 bases fitting TRBD1. With V trimmed by 3 bases and J by 2 bases, 3 bases remained unmatched. The CDR3 length is 15 residues. Germline-derived CDR1 and CDR2 are MDHEN and SYDVKM. CDR3 residues: CASSFETGGNQPQHF. In DNA form, the CDR3 reads TGTGCCAGCAGTTTTGAGACAGGGGGCAATCAGCCCCAGCATTTT.

This clonotype has ten or more counts. The chain links TRBV28 to TRBJ2-7; possibly TRBD2 for D (6 bases). The CDR3 consists of 15 residues. V was shortened by 4 bases and J by 2 bases, with 15 bases between the two germline ends. Germline V gene sequence: CDR1 MDHEN, CDR2 SYDVKM. The CDR3 region is CASSSPPGGAYEQYF. In nucleotides, the CDR3 is TGTGCCAGCAGTTCCCCCCCCGGGGGAGCCTACGAGCAGTACTTC. The variable domain in full, with the rest retrieved from reference TRBV28 and TRBJ2-7, is DVKVTQSSRYLVKRTGEKVFLECVQDMDHENMFWYRQDPGLGLRLIYFSYDVKMKEKGDIPEGYSVSREKKERFSLILESASTNQTSMYLCASSSPPGGAYEQYFGPGTRLTVT.

This clonotype was recorded a few times. The chain links TRBV11-3 to TRBJ2-4; maybe TRBD2 (5 bases). The CDR3 covers 14 residues. With 2 bases removed from V and 5 bases from J, the gap between germline ends came to 10 bases. Germline-derived CDR1 and CDR2 are SGHNT and YENEEA. This chain's CDR3 is CASSLSAAENIQYF. As DNA, the CDR3 is TGTGCCAGCAGCTTATCAGCGGCTGAAAACATTCAGTACTTC.

This clonotype was counted ten times or more. This chain connects TRBV15 to TRBJ1-2, with 8 bases aligning to TRBD1. With V trimmed by 0 bases and J by 6 bases, 6 bases remained unmatched. The CDR3 contains 15 residues. CDR1 is LNHNV and CDR2 is YYDKDF in the germline V gene (reference sequence). CDR3 nucleotide sequence: TGTGCCACCAGCAGAGATAGGACAGGGAGAAATGGCTACACCTTC. It is translated as CATSRDRTGRNGYTF.

This clonotype was seen many times. This chain connects TRBV6-2 or TRBV6-3 to TRBJ1-5; no reliable D call. This CDR3 comprises 14 residues. From germline, CDR1 is MNHEY and CDR2 SVGEGT. Trimming removed 1 base at V and 5 bases at J, with 9 bases between. The CDR3 coding sequence is TGTGCCAGCAGTTACTGGGCGGCTGATCAGCCCCAGCATTTT. Encoded protein: CASSYWAADQPQHF.

This clonotype was seen at least ten times. The CDR3 reads CASSYGQDPNYGYTF. The CDR3 region has the DNA TGTGCCAGCAGTTACGGACAGGATCCTAACTATGGCTACACCTTC. V usage is TRBV6-5 and J usage is TRBJ1-2, with TRBD1 identical over 7 bases. The CDR3 totals 15 residues. CDR1 and CDR2 from the germline V gene are MNHEY and SVGAGI. Unmatched junction bases numbered 3, after V lost 2 bases and J lost 0 bases.

This clonotype was seen at least ten times. This chain connects TRBV6-2 or TRBV6-3 to TRBJ1-1; D call uncertain. The CDR3 is 12 amino acids. Germline loops: CDR1 MNHEY, CDR2 SVGEGT. V was clipped by 6 bases and J by 3 bases, with 8 bases between them. CDR3 residues: CASRERYTEAFF. DNA of the CDR3: TGTGCCAGCAGGGAACGGTACACTGAAGCTTTCTTT.

This clonotype was counted ten times or more. J is TRBJ1-1 and V is TRBV30; 7 nucleotides agree with TRBD1. V was pared by 3 bases and J by 1 base, with 11 bases of the junction left unmatched. There are 16 residues in the CDR3. Germline CDR1 and CDR2: GTSNPN and SVGIG (reference sequence). The DNA for the CDR3 is TGTGCCTGGAGCGACGGACGGACAGGAGGGAACACTGAAGCTTTCTTT. The encoded protein is CAWSDGRTGGNTEAFF.

This clonotype was counted ten times or more. The rearrangement joins TRBV5-1 to TRBJ1-1; D unresolved. V lost 5 bases and J lost 4, with 12 bases in between. The germline V gene encodes CDR1 SGHRS and CDR2 YFSETQ. This CDR3 region has 13 residues. The CDR3, as DNA: TGCGCCAGCAGTTTCAGAGACGGCACTGAAGCTTTCTTT. Encoded protein: CASSFRDGTEAFF.

In this sample, this clonotype turned up many times. This sequence joins TRBV4-3 and TRBJ2-2, with a possible D match to TRBD2 (5 bases). The germline gives CDR1 LGHNA, CDR2 YSLEER. V shed 0 bases and J shed 5 bases, with 13 bases lying between them. CDR3 length: 16 residues. CDR3 region: CASSQDKVAWTGELFF. CDR3 sequence (DNA): TGCGCCAGCAGCCAAGATAAAGTAGCGTGGACCGGGGAGCTGTTTTTT.

This clonotype was counted ten times or more. The chain combines TRBV5-1 with TRBJ2-7; 9 bases line up with TRBD1. The CDR3 is 16 residues long. J was trimmed by 2 bases and V by 0 bases; bases with no gene match: 6. CDR1 is SGHRS, CDR2 YFSETQ, per germline. CDR3 loop: CASSLALQGAAYEQYF. In DNA, the CDR3 is TGCGCCAGCAGCTTGGCGCTACAGGGGGCCGCCTACGAGCAGTACTTC.